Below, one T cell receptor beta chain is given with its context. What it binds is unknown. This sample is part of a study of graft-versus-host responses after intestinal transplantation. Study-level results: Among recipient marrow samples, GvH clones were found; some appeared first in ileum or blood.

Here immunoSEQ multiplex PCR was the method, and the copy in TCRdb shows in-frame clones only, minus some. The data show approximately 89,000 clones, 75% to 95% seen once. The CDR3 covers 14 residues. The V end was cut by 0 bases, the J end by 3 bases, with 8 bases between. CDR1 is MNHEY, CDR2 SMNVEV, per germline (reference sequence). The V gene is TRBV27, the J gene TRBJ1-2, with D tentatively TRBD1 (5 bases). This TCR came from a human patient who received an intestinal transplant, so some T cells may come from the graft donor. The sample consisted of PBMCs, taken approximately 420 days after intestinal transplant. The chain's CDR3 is CASSLSGGDYGYTF. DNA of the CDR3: TGTGCCAGCAGTTTATCCGGGGGTGACTATGGCTACACCTTC.